Below are 6 T cell receptor beta chains sequenced from a single sample in a study of control samples from healthy donors and cancer patients. Method: immunoSEQ multiplex PCR; TCRdb's copy keeps in-frame clones and lacks some. The data hold around 180,000 clones, with almost 90% observed a single time. Sequencing used blood. The receptors here all came from a woman under 40 in good health.

The rearrangement links TRBV4-1 to TRBJ2-2; the match to TRBD2 covers 10 bases. Germline CDR1 MGHRA, CDR2 YSYEKL. Losses at the gene ends were 3 bases for V and 7 bases for J; bases not matched to a gene: 8. CDR3 size: 16 residues. In nucleotides, the CDR3 is TGCGCCAGCAGCCAGGAGCGGGGGGGTAGTAGCGGGGAGCTGTTTTTT. Protein product: CASSQERGGSSGELFF.

The rearrangement uses TRBV19 and TRBJ1-3; D uncertain. This CDR3 spans 15 amino acids. Trimming removed 5 bases from V and 7 bases from J, with 18 bases in between. The germline V gene has CDR1 LNHDA and CDR2 SQIVND (reference sequence). This CDR3 reads CASSPAGPRRNTIYF. In nucleotides, the CDR3 is TGTGCCAGTAGTCCCGCCGGGCCCCGGAGGAACACCATATATTTT.

On this clone: Different DNA sequences within this sample yield the same CDR3. This chain links TRBV6-5 with TRBJ1-5; D might be TRBD1 (5 bases). The length of the CDR3 is 14 residues. V was pared by 2 bases and J by 7 bases, with 12 bases between. CDR1 is MNHEY, CDR2 SVGAGI, per germline. The CDR3 sequence: CASSYGDGGQPQHF. DNA for the CDR3: TGTGCCAGCAGTTACGGGGACGGCGGACAGCCCCAGCATTTT.

Only a few counts were recorded for this clone. This sequence joins TRBV7-9 and TRBJ2-2; either TRBD1 or TRBD2 may supply D (5 bases each). Deletions cut 2 bases from V and 13 bases from J, with 17 bases between. From germline, CDR1 is SEHNR and CDR2 FQNEAQ (reference sequence). There are 14 residues in the CDR3. CDR3 bases: TGTGCCAGCAGCTTACCCAGGGAGAAAGGTGCGCTGTTTTTT. Translated, it gives CASSLPREKGALFF.

The gene calls are TRBV27 and TRBJ1-5; possible D gene TRBD1, 5 bases. The germline V gene encodes CDR1 MNHEY and CDR2 SMNVEV (reference sequence). This CDR3 spans 15 amino acids. V lost 3 bases, J lost 1 base, and 10 bases lay in between. CDR3 protein: CASSLERGSNQPQHF. The CDR3 nucleotides read TGTGCCAGCAGTTTGGAGAGGGGAAGCAATCAGCCCCAGCATTTT.

The chain recombines TRBV5-4 with TRBJ1-6; 7 nucleotides align to TRBD1. The trim removed 4 bases at V and 0 bases at J, leaving 4 bases unmatched. This CDR3 comprises 16 residues. Germline lookup yields CDR1 SGHNT and CDR2 YYREEE (reference sequence). In DNA form, the CDR3 reads TGTGCCAGCAGCGACAGGGTTTACTCCTATAATTCACCCCTCCACTTT. Residues: CASSDRVYSYNSPLHF. The full variable domain, its missing parts supplied by reference TRBV5-4 and TRBJ1-6, is ETGVTQSPTHLIKTRGQQVTLRCSSQSGHNTVSWYQQALGQGPQFIFQYYREEENGRGNFPPRFSGLQFPNYSSELNVNALELDDSALYLCASSDRVYSYNSPLHFGNGTRLTVT.